What follows describes a single T cell receptor beta chain. What it recognizes is unknown. These data belong to a study of cytomegalovirus exposure and HLA in healthy donors. Points from the study as a whole: Most of the TCR beta V segments (in an earlier analysis) were productive either about 87% or about 30% of the time.

Per germline, CDR1 KGHSH and CDR2 LQKENI. This CDR3 comprises 13 residues. V gave up 3 bases and J gave up 10 bases; unmatched junction bases: 7. 13 Jbeta primers and 60 Vbeta primers were used for the PCR. Authors' methods: Per a later analysis, the number of unique TCR beta chains was roughly 83 million, of which about 10 million were shared. Repertoires were generated with immunoSEQ multiplex PCR, while TCRdb's copy carries only in-frame clones and drops some. Clone size and V and J calls were adopted from that table, with D and trimming inferred from the DNA. The table includes about 110,000 clones, under 80% detected once.

This TCR derives from a woman aged 45-59 years in good health and CMV-seropositive. The chain has TRBV18 and TRBJ1-2; 8 bases are a match to TRBD1. Sequencing was carried out using PBMCs. The CDR3 bases are TGTGCCAGCTCACCCGAGACAGGGGCGTCCTACACCTTC. Translation: CASSPETGASYTF.